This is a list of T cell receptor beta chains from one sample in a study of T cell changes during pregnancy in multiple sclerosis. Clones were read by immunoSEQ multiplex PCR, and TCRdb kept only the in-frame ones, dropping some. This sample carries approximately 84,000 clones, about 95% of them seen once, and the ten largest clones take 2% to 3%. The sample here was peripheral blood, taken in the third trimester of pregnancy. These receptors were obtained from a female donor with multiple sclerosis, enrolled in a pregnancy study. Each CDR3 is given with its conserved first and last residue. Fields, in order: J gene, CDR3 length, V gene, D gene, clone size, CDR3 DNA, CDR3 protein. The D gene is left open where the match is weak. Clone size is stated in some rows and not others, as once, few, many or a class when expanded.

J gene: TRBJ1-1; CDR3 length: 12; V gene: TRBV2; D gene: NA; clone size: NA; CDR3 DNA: TGTGCCTCCCGGACTGTACCCTCTGAAGCTTTCTTT; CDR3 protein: CASRTVPSEAFF
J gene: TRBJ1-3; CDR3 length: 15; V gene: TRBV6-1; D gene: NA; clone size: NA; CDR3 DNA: TGTGCCAGCAGTGAAGCACGGGTCTCTGGAAACACCATATATTTT; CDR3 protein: CASSEARVSGNTIYF
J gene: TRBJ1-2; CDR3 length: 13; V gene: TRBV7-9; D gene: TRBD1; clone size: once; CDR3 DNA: TGTGCCAGCAGCCGGGACAGAAGGGTCGGCTACACCTTC; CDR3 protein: CASSRDRRVGYTF
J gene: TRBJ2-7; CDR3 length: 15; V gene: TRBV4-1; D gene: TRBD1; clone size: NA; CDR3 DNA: TGCGCCAGCAGCCAAGCCTGGGACAGGGTAAGCGAGCAGTACTTC; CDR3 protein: CASSQAWDRVSEQYF
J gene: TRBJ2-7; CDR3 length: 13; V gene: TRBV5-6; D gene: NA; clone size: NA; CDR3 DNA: TGTGCCAGCAGTTGGAAGGGGTTTTACGAGCAGCACTTC; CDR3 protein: CASSWKGFYEQHF
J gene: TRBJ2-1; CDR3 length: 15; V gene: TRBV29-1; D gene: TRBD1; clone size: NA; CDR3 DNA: TGCAGCGTTGAACCGGGACAGGGGATCGTCGCTGAGCAGTTCTTC; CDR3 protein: CSVEPGQGIVAEQFF
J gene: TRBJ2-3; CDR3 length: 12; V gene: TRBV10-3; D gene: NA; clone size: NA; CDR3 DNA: TGTGCCATCACCGATAGTGGAGATACGCAGTATTTT; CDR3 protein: CAITDSGDTQYF
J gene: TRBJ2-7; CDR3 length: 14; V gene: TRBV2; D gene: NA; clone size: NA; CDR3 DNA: TGTGCCAGCAGTGAAACCAGGGTTCGCTACGAGCAGTACTTC; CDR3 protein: CASSETRVRYEQYF
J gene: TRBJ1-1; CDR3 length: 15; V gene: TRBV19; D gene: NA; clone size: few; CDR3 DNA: TGTGCCAGTAGTATGGGCATACCCATGAACACTGAAGCTTTCTTT; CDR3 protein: CASSMGIPMNTEAFF
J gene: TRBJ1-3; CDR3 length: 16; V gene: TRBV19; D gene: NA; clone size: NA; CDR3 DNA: TGTGCCAGTAGCCTCCTTTCACCGAGCTCTGGAAACACCATATATTTT; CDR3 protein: CASSLLSPSSGNTIYF
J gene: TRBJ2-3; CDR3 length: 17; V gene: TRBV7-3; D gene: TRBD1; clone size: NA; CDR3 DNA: TGTGCCAGCAGCTTATTTGCGGGACAGGCCGAGGGGGGTACGCAGTATTTT; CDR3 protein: CASSLFAGQAEGGTQYF
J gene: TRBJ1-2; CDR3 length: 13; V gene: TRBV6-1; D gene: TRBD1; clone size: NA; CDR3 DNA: TGTGCCAGCAGTGAGTGGACAGGGGATGGCTACACCTTC; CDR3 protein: CASSEWTGDGYTF
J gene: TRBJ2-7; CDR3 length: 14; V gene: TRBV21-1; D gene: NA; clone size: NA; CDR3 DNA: TGTGCCAGCAGCAGACCGGGCCCTCGGGGCGAGCAGTACTTC; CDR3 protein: CASSRPGPRGEQYF
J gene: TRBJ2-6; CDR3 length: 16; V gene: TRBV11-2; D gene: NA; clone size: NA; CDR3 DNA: TGTGCCAGCAGCTCCTCGAGGGGGACTGGGGCCAACGTCCTGACTTTC; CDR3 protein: CASSSSRGTGANVLTF
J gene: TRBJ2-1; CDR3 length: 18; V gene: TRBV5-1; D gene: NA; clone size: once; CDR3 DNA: TGCGCCAGCAGCTTGGGTAGGGTGGGGCGGGGTACTTACAATGAGCAGTTCTTC; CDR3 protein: CASSLGRVGRGTYNEQFF
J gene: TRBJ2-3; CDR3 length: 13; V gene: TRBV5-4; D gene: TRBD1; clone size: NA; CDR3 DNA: TGTGCCAGCAGCCTGGACAGGTGGGATACGCAGTATTTT; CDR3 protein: CASSLDRWDTQYF
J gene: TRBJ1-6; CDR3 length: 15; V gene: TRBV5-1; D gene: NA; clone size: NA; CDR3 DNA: TGCGCCAGCAGCTCCGGGGGGGTGGTCAATTCACCCCTCCACTTT; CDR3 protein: CASSSGGVVNSPLHF
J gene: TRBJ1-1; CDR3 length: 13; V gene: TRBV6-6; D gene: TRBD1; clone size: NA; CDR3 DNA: TGTGCCAGCAGTTCCAGGGGGCACGCTGAAGCTTTCTTT; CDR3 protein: CASSSRGHAEAFF
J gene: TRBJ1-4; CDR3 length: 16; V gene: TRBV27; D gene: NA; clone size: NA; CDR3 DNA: TGTGCCAGCAGGCCTCCGAGGGGCGGGAGCCCTGAAAAACTGTTTTTT; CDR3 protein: CASRPPRGGSPEKLFF
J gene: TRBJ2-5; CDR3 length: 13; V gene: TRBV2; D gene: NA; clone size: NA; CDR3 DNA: TGTGCCAGCACCATGACAGCTCAAGAGACCCAGTACTTC; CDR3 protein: CASTMTAQETQYF
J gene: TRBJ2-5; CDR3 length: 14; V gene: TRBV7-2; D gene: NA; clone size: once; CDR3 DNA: TGTGCCAGCAGCTTAGTAAGGCTAGAAGAGACCCAGTACTTC; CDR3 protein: CASSLVRLEETQYF
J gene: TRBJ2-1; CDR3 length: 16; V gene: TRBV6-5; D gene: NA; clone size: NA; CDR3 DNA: TGTGCCAGCAGTTCCTTCCTAAACCGGGACTACAATGAGCAGTTCTTC; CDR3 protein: CASSSFLNRDYNEQFF
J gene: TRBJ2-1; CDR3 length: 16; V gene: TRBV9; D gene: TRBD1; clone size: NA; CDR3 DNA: TGTGCCAGCAGCGTAGGGGGACAGGGTACCTACAATGAGCAGTTCTTC; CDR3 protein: CASSVGGQGTYNEQFF
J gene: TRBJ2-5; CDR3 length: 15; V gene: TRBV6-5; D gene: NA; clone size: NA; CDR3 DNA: TGTGCCAGCAGTTACGTCGTGGGGGCCCAAGAGACCCAGTACTTC; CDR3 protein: CASSYVVGAQETQYF
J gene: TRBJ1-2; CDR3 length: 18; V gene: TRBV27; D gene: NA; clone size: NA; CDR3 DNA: TGTGCCAGCAGTCTACTATCCCCCGGGAGCGCGAAGGACTATGGCTACACCTTC; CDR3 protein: CASSLLSPGSAKDYGYTF
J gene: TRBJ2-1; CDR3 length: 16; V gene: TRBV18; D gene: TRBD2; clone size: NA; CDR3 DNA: TGTGCCAGCTCACCACCGGGCCCAGCGGGGCTGGGTGAGCAGTTCTTC; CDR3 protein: CASSPPGPAGLGEQFF
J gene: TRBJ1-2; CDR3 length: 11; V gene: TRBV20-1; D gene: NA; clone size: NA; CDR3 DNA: TGCAGTGCTAGACTCCCACAGGGCTACACCTTC; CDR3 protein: CSARLPQGYTF
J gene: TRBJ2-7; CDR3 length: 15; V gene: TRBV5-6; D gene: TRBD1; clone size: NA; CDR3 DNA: TGTGCCAGCAGCTTGGCTTGGCAGGGGGATTACGAGCAGTACTTC; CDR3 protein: CASSLAWQGDYEQYF
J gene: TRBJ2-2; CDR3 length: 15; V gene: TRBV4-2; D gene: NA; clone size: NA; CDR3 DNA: TGTGCCAGCAACCCGTCAGGGGTGAACACCGGGGAGCTGTTTTTT; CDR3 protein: CASNPSGVNTGELFF
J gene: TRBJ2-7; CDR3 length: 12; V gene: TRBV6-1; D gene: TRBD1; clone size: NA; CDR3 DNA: TGTGCCAGCAGCGGGACAGGGCGGGAGCAGTACTTC; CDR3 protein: CASSGTGREQYF
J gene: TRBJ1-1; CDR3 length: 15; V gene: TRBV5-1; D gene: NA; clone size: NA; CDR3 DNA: TGCGCCAGCAGCTACCGGGACACCCAGACCTCTGAAGCTTTCTTT; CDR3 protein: CASSYRDTQTSEAFF
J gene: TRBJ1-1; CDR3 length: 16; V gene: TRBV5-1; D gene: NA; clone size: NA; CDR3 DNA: TGCGCCAGCAGCTTGGCACCCCGACAAATGAACACTGAAGCTTTCTTT; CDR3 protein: CASSLAPRQMNTEAFF
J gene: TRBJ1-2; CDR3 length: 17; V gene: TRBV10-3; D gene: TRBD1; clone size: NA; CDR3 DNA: TGTGCCATCAGTGAGTCCGGGACAGGGACCATTTACTATGGCTACACCTTC; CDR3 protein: CAISESGTGTIYYGYTF
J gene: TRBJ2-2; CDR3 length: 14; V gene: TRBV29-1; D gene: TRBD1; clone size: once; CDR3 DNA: TGCAGCGTTGGCCCAGGGGGCGCAGTCGGGGAGCTGTTTTTT; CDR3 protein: CSVGPGGAVGELFF
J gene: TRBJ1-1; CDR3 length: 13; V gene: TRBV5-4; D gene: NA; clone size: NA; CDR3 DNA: TGTGCCAGCAGCTTGGAGAGGGCTGGTGAAGCTTTCTTT; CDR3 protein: CASSLERAGEAFF
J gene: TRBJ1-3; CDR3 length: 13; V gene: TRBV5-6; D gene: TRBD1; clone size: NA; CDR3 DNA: TGTGCCAGCAGCTCCGGGAGGGCGGGACAGATATATTTT; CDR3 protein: CASSSGRAGQIYF
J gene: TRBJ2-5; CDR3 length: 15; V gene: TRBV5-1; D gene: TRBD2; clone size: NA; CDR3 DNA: TGCGCCAGCAGCACGGGACTAGCGGGGGAAGAGACCCAGTACTTC; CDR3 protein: CASSTGLAGEETQYF
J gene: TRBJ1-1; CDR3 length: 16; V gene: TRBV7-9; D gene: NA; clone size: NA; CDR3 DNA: TGTGCCAGCAGCTTAGCGGAGGGGAAGGGGAACACTGAAGCTTTCTTT; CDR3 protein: CASSLAEGKGNTEAFF
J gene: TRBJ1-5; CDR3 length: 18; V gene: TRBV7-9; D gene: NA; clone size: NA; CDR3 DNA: TGTGCCAGCAGCTCCCACATAGACCCGACACTTCGCAATCAGCCCCAGCATTTT; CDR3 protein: CASSSHIDPTLRNQPQHF
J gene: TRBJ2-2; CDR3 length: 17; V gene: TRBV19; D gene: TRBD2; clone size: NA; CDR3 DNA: TGTGCCAGTAGTATAAGCGTGGGGGGGACGCGGACCGGGGAGCTGTTTTTT; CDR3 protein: CASSISVGGTRTGELFF
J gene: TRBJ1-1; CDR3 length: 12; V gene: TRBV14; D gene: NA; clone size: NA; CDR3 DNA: TGTGCCACCTCGTTCGGGAACACTGAAGCTTTCTTT; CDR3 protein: CATSFGNTEAFF
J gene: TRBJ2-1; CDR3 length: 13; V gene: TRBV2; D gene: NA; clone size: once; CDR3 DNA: TGTGCCAGGACAGGAGAGGGGTACAATGAGCAGTTCTTC; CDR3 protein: CARTGEGYNEQFF
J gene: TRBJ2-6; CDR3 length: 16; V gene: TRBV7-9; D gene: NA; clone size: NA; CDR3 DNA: TGTGCCAGCAGCTTAACTCCGGGATCTGGGGCCAACGTCCTGACTTTC; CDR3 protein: CASSLTPGSGANVLTF
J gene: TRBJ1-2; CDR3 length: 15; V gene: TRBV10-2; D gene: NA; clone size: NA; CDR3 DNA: TGCGCCAGCAGTGAGACCCCCTACTATAACTATGGCTACACCTTC; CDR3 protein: CASSETPYYNYGYTF
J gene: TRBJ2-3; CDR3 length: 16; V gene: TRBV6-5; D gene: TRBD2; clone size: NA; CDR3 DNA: TGTGCCAGCAGTTACTCAACTAGCGGGGGGACAGATACGCAGTATTTT; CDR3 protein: CASSYSTSGGTDTQYF
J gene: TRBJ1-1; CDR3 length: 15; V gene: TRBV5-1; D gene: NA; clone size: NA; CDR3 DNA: TGCGCCAGCAGCTTCGGGCGGGGGAGGAACACTGAAGCTTTCTTT; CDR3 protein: CASSFGRGRNTEAFF
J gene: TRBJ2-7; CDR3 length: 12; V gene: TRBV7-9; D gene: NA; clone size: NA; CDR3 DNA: TGTGCCAGCCTGGGCAGCAGTTACGAGCAGTACTTC; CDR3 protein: CASLGSSYEQYF
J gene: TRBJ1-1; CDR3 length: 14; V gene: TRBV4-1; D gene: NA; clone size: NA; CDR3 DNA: TGCGCCAGCAGCCAGGGGGCCTTGAACACTGAAGCTTTCTTT; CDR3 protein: CASSQGALNTEAFF
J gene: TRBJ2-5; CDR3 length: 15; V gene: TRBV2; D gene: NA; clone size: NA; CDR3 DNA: TGTGCCAGCAGTGATCCGAGGACTCAGAAAGAGACCCAGTACTTC; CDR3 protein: CASSDPRTQKETQYF
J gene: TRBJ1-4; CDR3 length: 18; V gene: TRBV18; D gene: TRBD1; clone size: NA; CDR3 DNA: TGTGCCAGCTCACCAAGACAGGGGATTTTGGCGACTAATGAAAAACTGTTTTTT; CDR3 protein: CASSPRQGILATNEKLFF
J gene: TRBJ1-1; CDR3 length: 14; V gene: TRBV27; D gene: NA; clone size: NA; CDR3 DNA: TGTGCCAGCAGTTTAGAGGGTGTGAACACTGAAGCTTTCTTT; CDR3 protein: CASSLEGVNTEAFF
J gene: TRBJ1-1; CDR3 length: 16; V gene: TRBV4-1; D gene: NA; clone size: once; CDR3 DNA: TGCGCCAGCAGCCAAGATCGGCCAGGGATGAACACTGAAGCTTTCTTT; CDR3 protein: CASSQDRPGMNTEAFF
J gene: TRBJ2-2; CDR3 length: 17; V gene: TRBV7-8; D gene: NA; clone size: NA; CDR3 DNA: TGTGCCAGCAGCTCAGTTGGAGCGGGTTTTAGCACCGGGGAGCTGTTTTTT; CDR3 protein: CASSSVGAGFSTGELFF
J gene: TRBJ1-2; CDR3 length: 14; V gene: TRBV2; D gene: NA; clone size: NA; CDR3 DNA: TGTGCCAGCAGTGATTTCAGGGCGGGGGATGGCTACACCTTC; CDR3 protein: CASSDFRAGDGYTF
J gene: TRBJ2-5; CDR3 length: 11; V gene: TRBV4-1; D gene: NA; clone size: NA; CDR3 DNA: TGCGCCAGCAGCCGGGGCGGGACCCAGTACTTC; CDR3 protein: CASSRGGTQYF
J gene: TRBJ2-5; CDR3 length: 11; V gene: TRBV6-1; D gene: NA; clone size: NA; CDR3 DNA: TGTGCCGGACAGTTCGCCGAGACCCAGTACTTC; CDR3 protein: CAGQFAETQYF
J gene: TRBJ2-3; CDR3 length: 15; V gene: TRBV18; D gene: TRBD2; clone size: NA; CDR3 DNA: TGTGCCAGCTCAAGCGGGATGGGGTGGACGGATACGCAGTATTTT; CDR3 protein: CASSSGMGWTDTQYF
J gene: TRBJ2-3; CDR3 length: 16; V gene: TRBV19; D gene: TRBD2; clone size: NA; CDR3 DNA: TGTGCCAGTAGTTCCCCCGGGGGGAAGAGCACAGATACGCAGTATTTT; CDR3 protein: CASSSPGGKSTDTQYF
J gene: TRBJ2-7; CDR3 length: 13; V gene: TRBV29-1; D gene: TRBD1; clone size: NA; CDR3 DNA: TGCAGCGTGGCGGACAGGGCAGTAGTCGAGCAGTACTTC; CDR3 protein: CSVADRAVVEQYF